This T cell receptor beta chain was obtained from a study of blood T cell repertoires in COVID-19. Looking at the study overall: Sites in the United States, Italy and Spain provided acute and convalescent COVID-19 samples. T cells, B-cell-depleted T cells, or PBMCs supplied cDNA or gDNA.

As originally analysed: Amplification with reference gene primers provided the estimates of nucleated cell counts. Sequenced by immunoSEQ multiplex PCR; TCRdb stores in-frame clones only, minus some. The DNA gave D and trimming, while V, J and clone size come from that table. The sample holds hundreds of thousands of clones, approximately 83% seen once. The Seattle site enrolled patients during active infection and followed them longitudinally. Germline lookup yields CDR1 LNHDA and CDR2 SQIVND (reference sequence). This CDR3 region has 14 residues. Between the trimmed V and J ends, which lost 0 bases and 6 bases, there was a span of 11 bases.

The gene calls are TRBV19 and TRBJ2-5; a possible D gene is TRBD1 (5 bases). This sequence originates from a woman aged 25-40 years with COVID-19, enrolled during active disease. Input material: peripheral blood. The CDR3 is CASSIDPRGKTQYF. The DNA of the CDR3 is TGTGCCAGTAGTATAGATCCTAGGGGCAAGACCCAGTACTTC.